The rows below give T cell receptor beta chains drawn from one sample of a study of shared clonotypes between healthy human individuals. Sequencing was performed with immunoSEQ multiplex PCR; in TCRdb, only in-frame clones are kept and a portion is missing. The sample holds a few million clones, about 92% seen once. Source material: naive CD4+ T cells sorted from blood. The receptors stem from a young man in good health. Both conserved end residues are trimmed from each CDR3.

j_gene	v_gene	CDR3aa
TRBJ2-3	TRBV7-2	ASSFPTGLTQY
TRBJ2-1	TRBV30	AWRPGGEQF
TRBJ1-4	TRBV10-2	ASSATVATNEKLF
TRBJ2-3	TRBV5-6	ASRPWGRLLDYTQY
TRBJ2-7	TRBV18	ASSSTVSSDEQY
TRBJ2-3	TRBV18	ASSPLPSGGVTDTQY
TRBJ2-7	TRBV30	AWSPEGVQQY
TRBJ2-1	TRBV19	ASSIGPPSLSYNEQF
TRBJ2-3	TRBV2	ASSEARGTDTQY
TRBJ2-1	TRBV4-3	ASSPTFEVHEQF
TRBJ1-6	TRBV5-1	ASSSQTGIDSPLH
TRBJ2-7	TRBV9	ASSVGGTGNSYEQY
TRBJ2-1	TRBV4-3	ASSQGIIAGAYNEQF
TRBJ1-1	TRBV9	ASSVSGGVEAF
TRBJ1-3	TRBV6-5	ASSTRIDSGNTIY
TRBJ2-2	TRBV5-1	ASSLLDRDNGELF
TRBJ1-1	TRBV18	ASSQTGGNTEAF
TRBJ1-1	TRBV5-1	ASSFTGGRTEAF
TRBJ1-2	TRBV5-1	ASSSDRGQVYGYT
TRBJ2-3	TRBV10-3	AISPGGTDTQY
TRBJ2-1	TRBV7-2	ASSLAMSSGNYEQF
TRBJ1-1	TRBV5-6	ASSVGDRGPTEAF
TRBJ2-5	TRBV4-2	ASSRLPQRGLAGGKEFQETQY